This T cell receptor (beta chain) was recorded in a study of post-analysis software for immune sequencing data. Germline values: CDR1 MGHRA, CDR2 YSYEKL. This CDR3 region has 15 residues. Regarding this clonotype: The antigen is not known.

Study-level findings and limits: Included in a set of roughly five TRBV segments more frequent in patients than controls were TRBV5-6, TRBV5-1 and TRBV20-1.

TCR beta cDNA libraries had unique molecular identifiers. TCRdb re-derived calls from the PCR reads in MiXCR, one entry per CDR3 protein. The sample gives 500,000 to 600,000 distinct CDR3 sequences, roughly two fifths of which show up once; about 1.5% is in the top ten. The sequenced sample was blood. The rearrangement uses TRBV4-1 and TRBJ2-7; D ambiguous. The J call is uncertain, as TRBJ2-5 better fits the DNA end. The sequence derives from a girl aged 10-17 years with multiple sclerosis. The CDR3 here is CASSQEGTAEETQYF. CDR3 nucleotide sequence: TGCGCCAGCAGCCAAGAGGGAACGGCAGAAGAGACCCAGTACTTC.